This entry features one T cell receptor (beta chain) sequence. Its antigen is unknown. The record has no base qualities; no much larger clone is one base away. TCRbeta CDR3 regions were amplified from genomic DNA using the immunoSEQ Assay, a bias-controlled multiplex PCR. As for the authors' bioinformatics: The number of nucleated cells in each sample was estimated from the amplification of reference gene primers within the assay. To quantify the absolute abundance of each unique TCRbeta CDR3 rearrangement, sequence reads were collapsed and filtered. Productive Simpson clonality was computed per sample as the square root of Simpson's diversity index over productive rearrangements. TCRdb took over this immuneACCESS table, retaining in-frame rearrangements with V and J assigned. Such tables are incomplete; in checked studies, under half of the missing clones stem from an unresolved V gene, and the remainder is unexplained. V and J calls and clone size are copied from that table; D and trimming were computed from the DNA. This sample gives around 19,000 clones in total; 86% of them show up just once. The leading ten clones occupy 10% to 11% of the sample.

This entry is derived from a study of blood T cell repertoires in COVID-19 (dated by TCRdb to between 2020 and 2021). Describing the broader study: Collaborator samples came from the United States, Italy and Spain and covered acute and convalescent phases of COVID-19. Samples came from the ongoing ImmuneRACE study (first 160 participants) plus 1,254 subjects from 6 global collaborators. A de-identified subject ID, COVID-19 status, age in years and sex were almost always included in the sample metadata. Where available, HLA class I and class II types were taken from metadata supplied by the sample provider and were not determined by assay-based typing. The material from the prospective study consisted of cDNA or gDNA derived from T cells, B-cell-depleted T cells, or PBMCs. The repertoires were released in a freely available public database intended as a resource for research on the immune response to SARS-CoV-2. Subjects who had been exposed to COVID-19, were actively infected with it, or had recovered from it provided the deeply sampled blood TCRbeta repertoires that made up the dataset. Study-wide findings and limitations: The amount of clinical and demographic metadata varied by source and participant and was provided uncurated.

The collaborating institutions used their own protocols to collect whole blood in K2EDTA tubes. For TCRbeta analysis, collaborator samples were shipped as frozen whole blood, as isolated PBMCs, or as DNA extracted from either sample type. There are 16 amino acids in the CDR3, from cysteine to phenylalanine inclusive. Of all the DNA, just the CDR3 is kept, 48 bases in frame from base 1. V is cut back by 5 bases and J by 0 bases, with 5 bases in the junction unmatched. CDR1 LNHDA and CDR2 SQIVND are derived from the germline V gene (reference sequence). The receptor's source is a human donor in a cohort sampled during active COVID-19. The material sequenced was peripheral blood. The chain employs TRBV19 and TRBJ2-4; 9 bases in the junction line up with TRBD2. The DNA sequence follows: TGTGCCAGTAGTGATACTAGCGGGCTAGCCAAAAACATTCAGTACTTC. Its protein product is CASSDTSGLAKNIQYF.